These T cell receptor beta chains were read from a single sample in a study of cytotoxic CD8 clonotypes in ibrutinib-treated CLL. The repertoire was sequenced with immunoSEQ multiplex PCR; TCRdb's copy has only in-frame clones and lacks some. The table shows several thousand clones, with approximately 79% occurring only once. The sample here was PBMCs, taken before ibrutinib treatment. All receptors come from a human donor with chronic lymphocytic leukemia. Both conserved end residues are part of each CDR3. D genes are given only for firm matches. Not every row has a clone size; where given, it reads once, few, many or a size class.

cdr3_aa | cdr3_nt | j_call | v_call | d_call | clone_size
CASSLASLAEVGDQYF | TGTGCCAGCAGCTTAGCGTCCCTTGCAGAAGTGGGTGACCAGTACTTC | TRBJ2-5 | TRBV7-6 | . | .
CASSLRTGWSTEAFF | TGTGCCAGCAGCCTTAGGACAGGCTGGAGCACTGAAGCTTTCTTT | TRBJ1-1 | TRBV11-2 | TRBD1 | .
CASGRGGSYEQYF | TGTGCCAGCGGGCGGGGGGGTAGCTACGAGCAGTACTTC | TRBJ2-7 | TRBV6-6 | TRBD2 | once
CSARDNTEAFF | TGCAGCGCCAGAGATAACACTGAAGCTTTCTTT | TRBJ1-1 | TRBV29-1 | . | .
CASSFRAGTEAFF | TGTGCCAGCAGTTTTAGAGCAGGGACTGAAGCTTTCTTT | TRBJ1-1 | TRBV27 | . | once
CASSPEYGGGQPQHF | TGTGCCAGCAGTCCAGAATATGGGGGAGGTCAGCCCCAGCATTTT | TRBJ1-5 | TRBV2 | . | .
CASSPFTSGTGEQYF | TGTGCCAGCTCACCTTTTACTAGCGGGACTGGGGAGCAGTACTTC | TRBJ2-7 | TRBV18 | TRBD2 | once
CASSLDYNEQFF | TGTGCCAGCAGCTTAGACTACAATGAGCAGTTCTTC | TRBJ2-1 | TRBV7-9 | . | .
CASSYRLAPSYEQYF | TGTGCCAGCAGTTATCGACTAGCGCCCTCCTACGAGCAGTACTTC | TRBJ2-7 | TRBV6-5 | TRBD2 | .
CASSKDRSTEAFF | TGTGCCAGTAGCAAGGACAGGTCTACTGAAGCTTTCTTT | TRBJ1-1 | TRBV19 | TRBD1 | .
CASSDSRGDEQFF | TGTGCCAGCAGTGACTCAAGAGGGGATGAGCAGTTCTTC | TRBJ2-1 | TRBV6-4 | . | .
CASSLRRAMVNEQFF | TGTGCCAGCAGTTTGAGGAGGGCCATGGTCAATGAGCAGTTCTTC | TRBJ2-1 | TRBV28 | . | once
CSVRQPFIDTIYF | TGCAGCGTCAGACAGCCATTTATCGACACCATATATTTT | TRBJ1-3 | TRBV29-1 | . | .
CASSLRGEVANEQFF | TGTGCCAGCAGCTTAAGGGGTGAGGTAGCCAATGAGCAGTTCTTC | TRBJ2-1 | TRBV7-3 | . | .
CSDKTLAGNEQFF | TGCAGCGATAAAACCCTAGCGGGAAACGAGCAGTTCTTC | TRBJ2-1 | TRBV29-1 | TRBD2 | .
CASSYSRERVGELFF | TGTGCCAGCAGTTACTCGCGGGAGAGGGTCGGGGAGCTGTTTTTT | TRBJ2-2 | TRBV6-6 | TRBD2 | .
CSVEDQRGVGEQYF | TGCAGCGTTGAAGATCAGCGGGGGGTGGGCGAGCAGTACTTC | TRBJ2-7 | TRBV29-1 | TRBD2 | .
CAWSRGAGNTEAFF | TGTGCCTGGAGTCGCGGCGCGGGGAACACTGAAGCTTTCTTT | TRBJ1-1 | TRBV30 | . | .
CASSLIGQGNNEQFF | TGTGCCAGCAGTTTAATTGGACAGGGGAACAATGAGCAGTTCTTC | TRBJ2-1 | TRBV28 | TRBD1 | .
CASSSMTGTEAFF | TGTGCCAGCAGCTCAATGACAGGGACGGAAGCTTTCTTT | TRBJ1-1 | TRBV7-2 | TRBD1 | .
CASSELFGNRRYEQYF | TGTGCCAGCAGTGAGCTCTTCGGAAATCGTCGCTACGAGCAGTACTTC | TRBJ2-7 | TRBV25-1 | . | .
CASSSYRAVNTEAFF | TGTGCCAGCAGCTCCTACAGGGCGGTGAACACTGAAGCTTTCTTT | TRBJ1-1 | TRBV11-2 | . | .
CASSQLLREPYNEQFF | TGCGCCAGCAGCCAACTTTTACGGGAGCCCTACAATGAGCAGTTCTTC | TRBJ2-1 | TRBV4-3 | . | .
CASSQAAGIGDTEAFF | TGTGCCAGCAGCCAAGCGGCAGGGATTGGCGACACTGAAGCTTTCTTT | TRBJ1-1 | TRBV4-2 | . | .
CASSYSSSGELFF | TGTGCCAGCAGTTACTCCTCCTCCGGGGAGCTGTTTTTT | TRBJ2-2 | TRBV6-5 | . | .
CASSLRPAGYNQPQHF | TGTGCCAGCAGCTTACGCCCCGCCGGGTACAATCAGCCCCAGCATTTT | TRBJ1-5 | TRBV11-2 | . | .
CASSEDRGLELFF | TGTGCCAGCAGTGAGGACAGGGGGCTGGAACTGTTTTTT | TRBJ1-4 | TRBV2 | TRBD1 | .
CASSPAWGRGYTF | TGTGCCAGCAGCCCTGCGTGGGGTCGCGGCTACACCTTC | TRBJ1-2 | TRBV14 | . | .
CASSLTAVAGGPTGELFF | TGTGCCAGCAGCCTCACGGCCGTCGCGGGAGGCCCCACCGGGGAGCTGTTTTTT | TRBJ2-2 | TRBV9 | TRBD2 | .
CASSLVIREQFF | TGTGCCAGCAGCTTAGTAATCCGTGAGCAGTTCTTC | TRBJ2-1 | TRBV7-2 | . | .
CASSVGWKEETQYF | TGTGCCAGCAGCGTAGGGTGGAAAGAGGAGACCCAGTACTTC | TRBJ2-5 | TRBV9 | . | .
CASSLAGENTGELFF | TGTGCCAGCAGCTTAGCGGGGGAGAACACCGGGGAGCTGTTTTTT | TRBJ2-2 | TRBV11-3 | . | few
CASSPPQGSDGYTF | TGTGCCAGCAGCCCCCCCCAGGGGTCTGATGGCTACACCTTC | TRBJ1-2 | TRBV28 | . | few
CASSEAMRGDEQYF | TGTGCCAGCAGTGAAGCTATGAGGGGGGACGAGCAGTACTTC | TRBJ2-7 | TRBV6-1 | . | .
CASSVKAGGANTGELFF | TGTGCCAGCAGCGTCAAAGCGGGGGGAGCGAACACCGGGGAGCTGTTTTTT | TRBJ2-2 | TRBV9 | TRBD2 | .
CASSLEIGGLNTGELFF | TGTGCCAGCAGCTTAGAAATCGGGGGCCTAAACACCGGGGAGCTGTTTTTT | TRBJ2-2 | TRBV7-8 | . | .
CASRDRAANQPQHF | TGTGCCAGCAGGGACAGGGCGGCGAATCAGCCCCAGCATTTT | TRBJ1-5 | TRBV6-1 | TRBD1 | few
CASSLTSNQETQYF | TGTGCCAGCAGCTTAACTAGCAATCAAGAGACCCAGTACTTC | TRBJ2-5 | TRBV7-9 | . | few
CASSQALPRDTQYF | TGCGCCAGCAGCCAAGCCCTCCCGCGGGATACGCAGTATTTT | TRBJ2-3 | TRBV4-1 | . | .
CASSQAKNTEAFF | TGCGCCAGCAGCCAAGCTAAGAACACTGAAGCTTTCTTT | TRBJ1-1 | TRBV4-1 | . | .
CASSRAGTGTNEQYF | TGTGCCAGCAGTCGAGCCGGGACAGGGACGAACGAGCAGTACTTC | TRBJ2-7 | TRBV28 | TRBD1 | .
CASSQDLDSLYEQYF | TGCGCCAGCAGCCAAGACCTAGACAGCCTCTACGAGCAGTACTTC | TRBJ2-7 | TRBV4-3 | . | .
CASSPIQINEKLFF | TGTGCCAGCAGTCCTATCCAGATTAATGAAAAACTGTTTTTT | TRBJ1-4 | TRBV6-5 | . | .